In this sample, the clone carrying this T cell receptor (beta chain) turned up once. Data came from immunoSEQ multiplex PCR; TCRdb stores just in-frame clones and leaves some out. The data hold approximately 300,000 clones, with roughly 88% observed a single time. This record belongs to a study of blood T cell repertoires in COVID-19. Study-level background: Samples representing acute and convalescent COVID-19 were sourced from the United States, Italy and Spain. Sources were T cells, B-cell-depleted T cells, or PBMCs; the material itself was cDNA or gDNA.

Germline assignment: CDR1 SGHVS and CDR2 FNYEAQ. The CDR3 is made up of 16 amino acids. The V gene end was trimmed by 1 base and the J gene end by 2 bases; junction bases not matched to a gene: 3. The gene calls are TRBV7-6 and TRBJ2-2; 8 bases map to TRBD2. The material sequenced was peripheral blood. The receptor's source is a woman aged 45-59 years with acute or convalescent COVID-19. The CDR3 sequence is CASSLEVAGNTGELFF. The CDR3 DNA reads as TGTGCCAGCAGCTTAGAAGTAGCGGGAAACACCGGGGAGCTGTTTTTT.